Given below is one TCR beta chain in context. V was shortened by 5 bases and J by 6 bases, with 19 bases between the two germline ends. This CDR3 has 16 residues. Germline loops: CDR1 MGHDK, CDR2 SYGVNS. This sample was included in a study of T cell changes during pregnancy in multiple sclerosis. TCRdb keeps only in-frame clones here, not all; method: immunoSEQ multiplex PCR. The sample shows about 45,000 clones, approximately 90% of them seen only once. The sequenced sample was CD8+ T cells from peripheral blood mononuclear cells, obtained in the second trimester of pregnancy. The chain links TRBV25-1 to TRBJ1-4, with TRBD1 as a possible D gene (5 bases). This clonotype was sampled from a female donor with multiple sclerosis, enrolled in a pregnancy study. The CDR3 DNA reads TGTGCCAGCAGTCTCCGTGGGACTTTAAAAGATGAAAAACTGTTTTTT. Its translation is CASSLRGTLKDEKLFF.